This record concerns one T cell receptor (beta chain) sequence. The antigen remains unidentified. Germline CDR1 and CDR2: SGHTA and FQGTGA. The ends were cut back, 5 bases at V and 3 bases at J, with 14 bases in the middle. There are 15 residues in the CDR3. The method was immunoSEQ multiplex PCR; TCRdb's version includes in-frame clones alone and lacks a portion of them. The table records 130,000 or so clones, around 88% of them present only once. The data stem from a study of T cell responses to AZD1222 COVID-19 vaccine. Overall study findings and caveats: Nearly half of spike-specific TCRs reportedly go after variant regions that carry no mutations. The study found Spike-specific TCR breadth and depth rose after two AZD1222 doses. CD4 TCRs linked to vaccination spanned spike, dominating at 160-218 and 743-854.

Sequenced here: peripheral blood, sampled on day 0 of MenACWY control vaccination. The receptor was isolated from an adult in good health. The V gene is TRBV7-3, the J gene TRBJ2-1; no firm D call. The CDR3 loop is CASSLAMADYNEQFF. For the CDR3, the DNA is TGTGCCAGCAGCCTGGCGATGGCGGACTACAATGAGCAGTTCTTC.